Listed here are 20 T cell receptor beta chains from one sample, sequenced in a study of shared clonotypes between healthy human individuals. TCRdb keeps only in-frame clones here, not all; method: immunoSEQ multiplex PCR. The table has almost 750,000 clones, over 60% seen once. The sample consisted of memory CD4+ T cells sorted from blood. Subset denoted: CD45RA-negative fraction. The receptors were sampled from a woman younger than 45 in good health.

The rearrangement joins TRBV4-1 to TRBJ2-1; D is possibly TRBD2 (5 bases). The CDR3 has 13 residues. V shed 4 bases and J shed 7 bases, with 11 bases lying between them. Looked up from germline, CDR1 is MGHRA and CDR2 is YSYEKL. The DNA for the CDR3 is TGCGCCAGCAGCCCTCGCGGGCGAAATGAGCAGTTCTTC. It yields the protein CASSPRGRNEQFF.

The chain links TRBV9 to TRBJ1-4; D might be TRBD1 (6 bases). The CDR3 totals 13 residues. Trimming removed 4 bases at V and 5 bases at J, with 9 bases between. Per the germline V gene, CDR1 is SGDLS and CDR2 is YYNGEE. The CDR3, as DNA: TGTGCCAGCAGCATAGGGGGGAATGAAAAACTGTTTTTT. Translation gives CASSIGGNEKLFF.

The genes are TRBV9 and TRBJ1-2; TRBD1 matches 7 bases. The ends lost 3 bases at V and 4 bases at J; junction bases unmatched: 9. CDR1 and CDR2 (germline): SGDLS, YYNGEE. CDR3 length: 15 residues. The CDR3 loop reads CASSGRRAGGYGYTF. CDR3 sequence (DNA): TGTGCCAGCAGCGGGAGGAGGGCAGGGGGCTATGGCTACACCTTC. The full variable domain, in which reference TRBV9 and TRBJ1-2 provide the parts outside the CDR3, is DSGVTQTPKHLITATGQRVTLRCSPRSGDLSVYWYQQSLDQGLQFLIQYYNGEERAKGNILERFSAQQFPDLHSELNLSSLELGDSALYFCASSGRRAGGYGYTFGSGTRLTVV.

This clone has a handful of counts. The gene calls are TRBV5-1 and TRBJ2-3, with D maybe TRBD2 (6 bases). Germline V gene sequence: CDR1 SGHRS, CDR2 YFSETQ. V was cut by 7 bases and J by 0 bases, with 18 bases left in between. The CDR3 runs to 16 residues. CDR3 residues: CASSGGIALSTDTQYF. The CDR3 DNA sequence: TGCGCCAGCTCCGGAGGGATAGCGCTAAGCACAGATACGCAGTATTTT.

This chain links TRBV6-6 with TRBJ1-2, with D possibly being TRBD1 (5 bases). The CDR3 spans 16 residues. In germline, CDR1 is MNHNY, CDR2 SVGAGI (reference sequence). Trimming cost V 6 bases and J 8 bases, with 25 bases left between them. The CDR3 loop reads CASRDPTGTASGGYTF. The CDR3 DNA reads as TGTGCCAGCAGAGATCCAACAGGCACGGCCTCTGGGGGCTACACCTTC.

The chain joins TRBV2 to TRBJ2-7; 7 nucleotides align to TRBD1. The trim removed 5 bases at V and 7 bases at J, leaving 11 bases unmatched. The CDR3 has 14 amino acids. Germline values: CDR1 SNHLY, CDR2 FYNNEI. In nucleotides, the CDR3 is TGTGCCAGCAGTAGAAGACAGGGCTCTATTGAGCAGTACTTC. The encoded protein is CASSRRQGSIEQYF. Full variable domain (rest looked up from reference TRBV2 and TRBJ2-7): EPEVTQTPSHQVTQMGQEVILRCVPISNHLYFYWYRQILGQKVEFLVSFYNNEISEKSEIFDDQFSVERPDGSNFTLKIRSTKLEDSAMYFCASSRRQGSIEQYFGPGTRLTVT.

The V call is TRBV5-1, the J call TRBJ2-1; tentatively, D is TRBD2 (6 bases). Deletions cut 1 base from V and 9 bases from J, with 20 bases between. The CDR3 is 16 residues long. In germline, CDR1 is SGHRS, CDR2 YFSETQ. The CDR3 loop is CASSLRAGPGFGEQFF. CDR3 sequence (DNA): TGCGCCAGCAGCTTGAGAGCGGGCCCTGGGTTTGGTGAGCAGTTCTTC.

The chain couples TRBV19 to TRBJ1-5, with TRBD1 matching over 7 bases. Germline V gene data show CDR1 as LNHDA and CDR2 as SQIVND (reference sequence). V trimming: 6 bases; J trimming: 7 bases; junction bases outside the gene matches: 15. This CDR3 region has 16 residues. The CDR3 DNA reads TGTGCCAGTAGCGAAAGCGGCAGGGGGGATGGACAGCCCCAGCATTTT. Its protein is CASSESGRGDGQPQHF. The entire variable domain, with the rest obtained from reference TRBV19 and TRBJ1-5, is as follows: DGGITQSPKYLFRKEGQNVTLSCEQNLNHDAMYWYRQDPGQGLRLIYYSQIVNDFQKGDIAEGYSVSREKKESFPLTVTSAQKNPTAFYLCASSESGRGDGQPQHFGDGTRLSIL.

J is TRBJ1-1 and V is TRBV4-1, with 8 bases lining up with TRBD1. The V segment lost 2 bases and the J segment 1 base; nucleotides outside the gene matches: 6. Germline V gene sequence: CDR1 MGHRA, CDR2 YSYEKL. The CDR3 contains 16 residues. CDR3 nucleotide sequence: TGCGCCAGCAGCCAAATTGGACAGGGAGCGAACACTGAAGCTTTCTTT. Translating it yields CASSQIGQGANTEAFF.

The chain carries TRBV18 and TRBJ2-3; D is perhaps TRBD2 (5 bases). This CDR3 comprises 14 residues. CDR1 and CDR2 (germline): KGHSH, LQKENI. The germline V and J ends were trimmed by 2 bases and 0 bases, with 6 bases remaining between them. CDR3 region: CASSPRTSTDTQYF. The CDR3 DNA reads TGTGCCAGCTCACCAAGGACTAGCACAGATACGCAGTATTTT.

This clone showed up just once. This chain joins TRBV29-1 and TRBJ2-7; unclear D gene. Germline CDR1 reads SQVTM; CDR2 reads ANQGSEA. This CDR3 is built from 13 residues. Trimming shortened V by 4 bases and J by 4 bases, and 14 bases separated the two germline ends. The CDR3 sequence: CSVGSPPNYEQYF. In DNA, the CDR3 is TGCAGCGTTGGGTCACCGCCAAATTACGAGCAGTACTTC.

The chain couples TRBV5-4 to TRBJ2-1; TRBD2 matches 7 bases. Germline lookup yields CDR1 SGHNT and CDR2 YYREEE (reference sequence). The trim removed 3 bases at V and 8 bases at J, leaving 8 bases unmatched. The CDR3 is made up of 14 amino acids. The CDR3 here is CASSSELAMDEQFF. In DNA form, the CDR3 reads TGTGCCAGCAGCTCCGAACTAGCGATGGATGAGCAGTTCTTC.

The V gene is TRBV29-1, the J gene TRBJ2-1; TRBD2 matches 9 bases. The length of the CDR3 is 13 residues. The V and J ends lost 6 bases and 10 bases, in that order; junction bases with no gene match: 10. Per the germline V gene, CDR1 is SQVTM and CDR2 is ANQGSEA. The CDR3 DNA is TGCAGCGTACCCCGCGGGAGGGCCAGAGAGCAGTTCTTC. It yields the protein CSVPRGRAREQFF.

This chain joins TRBV30 and TRBJ2-1; 9 bases are a match to TRBD2. Germline CDR1 and CDR2: GTSNPN and SVGIG (reference sequence). V shed 1 base and J 4 bases; nucleotides not matched to a gene: 5. The CDR3 covers 15 residues. The CDR3 DNA is TGTGCCTGGAGTGATCTAGCGGGACTGTACAATGAGCAGTTCTTC. It encodes CAWSDLAGLYNEQFF.

The chain has TRBV11-2 and TRBJ2-1; D unclear. Trimming removed 1 base from V and 7 bases from J, with 11 bases in between. Per germline, CDR1 SGHAT and CDR2 FQNNGV. This CDR3 region has 14 residues. Written as DNA, the CDR3 is TGTGCCAGCAGCTTAGTAGTTTATCGGAATGAGCAGTTCTTC. Its translation is CASSLVVYRNEQFF.

The J gene is TRBJ2-3, the V gene TRBV4-1, with D unresolved. There are 14 residues in the CDR3. With 4 bases removed from V and 6 bases from J, the gap between germline ends came to 14 bases. Germline V gene sequence: CDR1 MGHRA, CDR2 YSYEKL. DNA of the CDR3: TGCGCCAGCAGCCTTGGACGTTCAGGCGATACGCAGTATTTT. It specifies CASSLGRSGDTQYF.

The chain is built from TRBV6-5 and TRBJ2-1, with 8 nucleotides matching TRBD2. The CDR3 has 15 amino acids. Germline V gene lookup returns CDR1 MNHEY and CDR2 SVGAGI. V lost 4 bases, J lost 6 bases, and 8 bases stayed unmatched. This CDR3 reads CASSSGGRNFNEQFF. The CDR3 DNA sequence: TGTGCCAGCAGTTCCGGCGGGAGGAATTTCAATGAGCAGTTCTTC.

J is TRBJ2-3 and V is TRBV28; D gene uncertain. Trimming shortened V by 7 bases and J by 2 bases, and 10 bases separated the two germline ends. The CDR3 loop spans 13 amino acids. Germline-derived CDR1 and CDR2 are MDHEN and SYDVKM. Here the CDR3 DNA reads TGTGCCAGCAATCAGCCAAACACAGATACGCAGTATTTT. Translated: CASNQPNTDTQYF.

The rearrangement uses TRBV7-9 and TRBJ1-1, with D unclear. Germline values: CDR1 SEHNR, CDR2 FQNEAQ (reference sequence). Trimming pared 3 bases from V and 0 bases from J, leaving 8 bases between. This CDR3 has 14 amino acids. The CDR3 nucleotides read TGTGCCAGCAGCTTGTCGCAGATGAACACTGAAGCTTTCTTT. Protein: CASSLSQMNTEAFF.

This chain links TRBV28 with TRBJ1-5, with TRBD1 matching over 8 bases. The CDR3 totals 18 residues. The V gene's germline CDR1 is MDHEN and CDR2 SYDVKM. V lost 1 base and J lost 1; bases outside the gene matches: 9. CDR3 nucleotide sequence: TGTGCCAGCAGTTTATTTCTTAGGACAGGGTTGAGCAATCAGCCCCAGCATTTT. It codes for CASSLFLRTGLSNQPQHF.